The sequence of this T cell receptor beta chain was determined in a study of T cell responses to AZD1222 COVID-19 vaccine. Study results and caveats: Only six people who got AZD1222 tested seropositive at baseline. Spike was spanned by vaccine-associated CD4 TCRs, with dominance at 160-218 and 743-854.

Data came from immunoSEQ multiplex PCR; TCRdb stores just in-frame clones and leaves some out. The profile covers some 25,000 clones, with about 88% appearing a single time and almost 8% taken by the ten largest. For this clone: Its specificity is not known.

The length of the CDR3 is 20 residues. CDR1 and CDR2 from the germline V gene are MNHNS and SASEGT. The V gene lost 0 bases and the J gene lost 10 bases, with 28 bases spanning the gap. Some second doses came at about 4 weeks and others at about 12 weeks; these were pooled. The TCR comes from an adult who received the AZD1222 COVID-19 vaccine. The specimen was peripheral blood, collected 28 days after the second AZD1222 dose. The V and J genes are TRBV6-1 and TRBJ1-6, with D possibly TRBD1 on 5 matching bases. This chain's CDR3 is CASSEAFDLSGPLIWSPLHF. CDR3 nucleotides: TGTGCCAGCAGTGAAGCTTTTGACCTTTCGGGACCCCTGATTTGGTCACCCCTCCACTTT.